This TCR beta chain was found in a study of monozygotic twins with inflammatory bowel disease. TCRalpha along with TCRbeta cDNA was subjected to two nested PCRs lasting approximately 17 and 9 cycles. TCRdb re-called the 5' RACE reads and shows each CDR3 protein once, DNA omitted. The repertoire table contains some 130,000 distinct CDR3 sequences. Concerning this clonotype itself: Its antigen is not identified.

Regarding the study as a whole: On the inverse Simpson index, IBD patients scored lower for TCRbeta diversity than healthy co-twins.

The sequenced material came from blood. The sequence was collected from a human donor with ulcerative colitis or Crohn's disease, or a healthy co-twin of an affected twin (not recorded which).

This chain's CDR3 is CSAGTGGSNQPQHF. The V call is TRBV20-1, the J call TRBJ1-5; the TCRdb D gene call, TRBD1, has no DNA to confirm it. The CDR3 runs to 14 residues. Germline assignment: CDR1 DFQATT and CDR2 SNEGSKA (reference sequence).